A single sample gave rise to the 19 T cell receptor beta chains below, sequenced in a study of blood T cells in healthy people across ages. Next came a second PCR, run for about 7 to 12 cycles, which used a sample-barcoded 5' primer along with a J-beta primer mix. TCRdb re-derived calls from the 5' RACE reads in MiXCR, one entry per CDR3 protein. The repertoire holds 600,000 to 800,000 distinct CDR3 sequences, with about 50% as singletons. The source material was blood. These receptors originate from a woman of 80 years or more in good health.

This clonotype was seen a handful of times. The chain combines TRBV5-1 with TRBJ1-1, with D possibly being TRBD1 (5 bases). V lost 3 bases, J lost 0 bases, and 6 bases lay in between. Per germline, CDR1 SGHRS and CDR2 YFSETQ. The CDR3 length is 13 residues. CDR3 residues: CASSWGLNTEAFF. The CDR3 region has the DNA TGCGCCAGCAGCTGGGGACTGAACACTGAAGCTTTCTTT.

The gene calls are TRBV28 and TRBJ1-5, with a weak D call TRBD1 (5 bases). V gave up 4 bases and J gave up 6 bases, with 16 bases separating them. The CDR3 spans 15 residues. CDR1 is MDHEN and CDR2 is SYDVKM in the germline V gene. The CDR3 reads CASSSSMAGTQPQHF. The DNA for the CDR3 is TGTGCCAGCAGTTCCAGCATGGCAGGGACTCAGCCCCAGCATTTT.

On this clonotype itself: A much larger clone differs by one base, so this may be a read error. As DNA, the CDR3 is TGCAGTGCTAGAGATGGGGGTCAGCCCCAGCATTTT. As protein: CSARDGGQPQHF. This chain uses TRBV20-1 with TRBJ1-5; D possibly corresponds to TRBD1 (5 bases). Between the trimmed V and J ends, which lost 0 bases and 6 bases, there was a span of 6 bases. This CDR3 is built from 12 residues. Germline loops: CDR1 DFQATT, CDR2 SNEGSKA (reference sequence).

The chain links TRBV7-9 to TRBJ2-3; maybe TRBD2 (6 bases). The CDR3 length is 15 residues. The germline V gene encodes CDR1 SEHNR and CDR2 FQNEAQ (reference sequence). Trimming removed 5 bases from V and 2 bases from J, with 14 bases in between. CDR3 amino acids: CASSPGLRNTDTQYF. The CDR3 DNA follows: TGTGCCAGCAGCCCCGGACTAAGGAACACAGATACGCAGTATTTT.

The chain links TRBV13 to TRBJ2-7; 8 positions agree with TRBD2. This CDR3 has 15 amino acids. The ends lost 5 bases at V and 7 bases at J; junction bases unmatched: 13. Looked up from germline, CDR1 is PRHDT and CDR2 is FYEKMQ (reference sequence). The CDR3 sequence: CASSRRTSTDNEQYF. The CDR3 DNA sequence: TGTGCCAGCAGCCGAAGGACTAGCACGGACAATGAGCAGTACTTC.

The chain uses TRBV7-2 and TRBJ2-5; 7 bases agree with TRBD2. The CDR3 consists of 16 residues. The ends lost 1 base at V and 2 bases at J; junction bases unmatched: 7. From germline, CDR1 is SGHTA and CDR2 FQGNSA. CDR3: CASSLGIAGTQETQYF. DNA for the CDR3: TGTGCCAGCAGCTTAGGGATAGCGGGTACACAAGAGACCCAGTACTTC.

This chain uses TRBV2 with TRBJ2-1; D is perhaps TRBD2 (6 bases). From germline, CDR1 is SNHLY and CDR2 FYNNEI. CDR3 size: 14 residues. Trimming removed 7 bases at V and 7 bases at J, with 17 bases between. For the CDR3, the DNA is TGTGCCAGCAATCAGGGACTCGCCGGTAATGAGCAGTTCTTC. This encodes CASNQGLAGNEQFF. Using reference TRBV2 and TRBJ2-1 for the parts outside the CDR3, the full variable domain is EPEVTQTPSHQVTQMGQEVILRCVPISNHLYFYWYRQILGQKVEFLVSFYNNEISEKSEIFDDQFSVERPDGSNFTLKIRSTKLEDSAMYFCASNQGLAGNEQFFGPGTRLTVL.

Concerning this clonotype: A much larger clone lies one base from this, so it may be a read error. The rearrangement links TRBV2 to TRBJ2-7, with 7 bases identical to TRBD1. Germline V gene lookup returns CDR1 SNHLY and CDR2 FYNNEI. Unmatched junction bases numbered 11, after V lost 9 bases and J lost 6 bases. The CDR3 consists of 13 residues. The CDR3 DNA sequence: TGTGCCAGGGCGACAACAGGGGAACGCGAGCAGTACTTC. Its protein product is CARATTGEREQYF. The variable domain in full, with the rest retrieved from reference TRBV2 and TRBJ2-7, is EPEVTQTPSHQVTQMGQEVILRCVPISNHLYFYWYRQILGQKVEFLVSFYNNEISEKSEIFDDQFSVERPDGSNFTLKIRSTKLEDSAMYFCARATTGEREQYFGPGTRLTVT.

For this clonotype: A much more abundant neighbour one base away suggests this may be a read error. The gene calls are TRBV28 and TRBJ2-7; TRBD1 aligns across 7 bases. Germline lookup yields CDR1 MDHEN and CDR2 SYDVKM. The CDR3 is 13 residues long. The CDR3 region has the DNA TGTGCCAGCAGCTCAGGGGGTCGGTACGGGCAGTACTTC. Protein sequence: CASSSGGRYGQYF.

This clonotype was detected only a few times. The V gene is TRBV2, the J gene TRBJ1-6; D not resolved. Germline loops: CDR1 SNHLY, CDR2 FYNNEI. This CDR3 comprises 13 residues. The CDR3 sequence is CGIRAIGNSPLHF. CDR3 DNA sequence: TGTGGGATCCGAGCGATCGGGAATTCACCCCTCCACTTT. Full variable domain (missing parts from reference TRBV2 and TRBJ1-6): EPEVTQTPSHQVTQMGQEVILRCVPISNHLYFYWYRQILGQKVEFLVSFYNNEISEKSEIFDDQFSVERPDGSNFTLKIRSTKLEDSAMYFCGIRAIGNSPLHFGNGTRLTVT.

Details on this clonotype: It may be a read error: a sequence one base away is much more abundant. This rearrangement joins TRBV20-1 to TRBJ2-5; tentative D call: TRBD2 (5 bases). This CDR3 region has 12 residues. Germline lookup yields CDR1 DFQATT and CDR2 SNEGSKA (reference sequence). Trimming removed 4 bases at V and 1 base at J, with 7 bases between. The DNA for the CDR3 is TGCAGTGCTAAGGACTGCCAAGAGACCCAGTACTTC. Residues: CSAKDCQETQYF.

V gene TRBV2 combines with J gene TRBJ2-7; 9 nucleotides match TRBD1. The closer fit of TRBJ2-5 to the DNA end suggests the J call may be wrong. This CDR3 contains 15 residues. Germline CDR1 is SNHLY and CDR2 is FYNNEI. CDR3 region: CASSPNRGRGETQYF. DNA of the CDR3: TGTGCCAGCAGCCCCAACAGGGGGCGAGGGGAGACCCAGTACTTC.

The chain couples TRBV29-1 to TRBJ2-1, with 9 bases identical to TRBD2. Germline V CDR1 and CDR2: SQVTM, ANQGSEA. V was clipped by 3 bases and J by 4 bases; unmatched bases: 10. This CDR3 is built from 16 residues. The CDR3 DNA reads as TGCAGCGTTGAGTTGGGACTAGCTCGGGGGTACAATGAGCAGTTCTTC. Residues: CSVELGLARGYNEQFF.

The J gene is TRBJ2-5, the V gene TRBV2; D uncertain. The germline V gene has CDR1 SNHLY and CDR2 FYNNEI. With 5 bases removed from V and 0 bases from J, the gap between germline ends came to 16 bases. The CDR3 sequence is 16 residues long. CDR3 in amino acids: CASSSQRPSYQETQYF. The DNA of the CDR3 is TGTGCCAGCAGTAGCCAGAGACCTTCCTACCAAGAGACCCAGTACTTC.

The rearrangement joins TRBV6-1 to TRBJ2-2; D unclear. Germline-derived CDR1 and CDR2 are MNHNS and SASEGT. Trimming shortened V by 8 bases and J by 4 bases, and 5 bases separated the two germline ends. The CDR3 has 11 amino acids. CDR3 protein: CASGLTGELFF. CDR3 DNA sequence: TGTGCCAGCGGGCTCACCGGGGAGCTGTTTTTT.

This clonotype was picked up one time. This chain links TRBV6-5 with TRBJ2-3; 8 bases map to TRBD1. CDR1 and CDR2 from the germline V gene are MNHEY and SVGAGI. V gave up 5 bases and J gave up 1 base; unmatched junction bases: 8. The CDR3 has 16 residues. The CDR3 here is CASSTGQGAGTDTQYF. For the CDR3, the DNA is TGTGCCAGCAGTACCGGACAGGGAGCAGGCACAGATACGCAGTATTTT.

The V call is TRBV15, the J call TRBJ2-3, with TRBD1 identical over 11 bases. This CDR3 spans 15 amino acids. Losses at the gene ends were 2 bases for V and 7 bases for J; bases not matched to a gene: 5. Germline CDR1 and CDR2: LNHNV and YYDKDF (reference sequence). CDR3 in DNA: TGTGCCACCAGCAGACGTGGACAGGGGGCGAATACGCAGTATTTT. It specifies CATSRRGQGANTQYF.

This clonotype appeared many times. The V call is TRBV5-1, the J call TRBJ2-7, with no clear D. This CDR3 comprises 14 residues. CDR1 and CDR2 (germline): SGHRS, YFSETQ. The ends were cut back, 1 base at V and 2 bases at J, with 10 bases in the middle. The CDR3 bases are TGCGCCAGCAGCTTGATGAGAGGAGCCTACGAGCAGTACTTC. Amino acid sequence: CASSLMRGAYEQYF. Complete variable domain (other parts from reference TRBV5-1 and TRBJ2-7): KAGVTQTPRYLIKTRGQQVTLSCSPISGHRSVSWYQQTPGQGLQFLFEYFSETQRNKGNFPGRFSGRQFSNSRSEMNVSTLELGDSALYLCASSLMRGAYEQYFGPGTRLTVT.

On this clonotype itself: Possible read error: a much larger clone is one base away. This chain uses TRBV29-1 with TRBJ2-3; D not resolved. The CDR3 runs 14 residues. V was cut by 7 bases and J by 0 bases, with 14 bases left in between. Per the germline V gene, CDR1 is SQVTM and CDR2 is ANQGSEA. The DNA of the CDR3 is TGCAGCGGTGCAATTAGGTCTAGCACAGATACGCAGTATTTT. Its translation: CSGAIRSSTDTQYF.